Below are 24 T cell receptor beta chains sequenced from a single sample in a study of identical twins. TCRdb re-called the 5' RACE reads through MiXCR, storing one row per CDR3 protein. The sample lists roughly 540,000 distinct CDR3 sequences; 22% were seen once. Another study also made use of these data, one on T cells expressing NK-cell markers.

The source material was CD4+ T cells sorted from blood. All receptors derive from a woman aged 18-29 years in good health.

This clonotype showed up many times. The rearrangement uses TRBV12-3 or TRBV12-4 and TRBJ2-7; D not resolved. The CDR3 is 13 residues long. Trimming cost V 1 base and J 6 bases, with 10 bases left between them. In nucleotides, the CDR3 is TGTGCCAGCAGTTTAGGTCTCCCCCGCGAGCAGTACTTC. This codes for CASSLGLPREQYF.

The chain carries TRBV18 and TRBJ2-1, with TRBD1 matching 7 bases. Germline V gene sequence: CDR1 KGHSH, CDR2 LQKENI. V dropped 5 bases and J dropped 4; count of bases not matched to a gene: 5. The CDR3 is made up of 14 amino acids. The CDR3 is CASSSQGQYNEQFF. CDR3 bases: TGTGCCAGCTCATCGCAGGGACAGTACAATGAGCAGTTCTTC.

This clonotype showed up many times. The genes are TRBV12-3 or TRBV12-4 and TRBJ2-5, with D unclear. Trimming stripped 4 bases from V and 1 base from J, with 13 bases between. This CDR3 comprises 15 residues. The CDR3 protein is CASSSLRSSQETQYF. CDR3 DNA: TGTGCCAGCAGTTCTCTCCGATCGTCCCAAGAGACCCAGTACTTC.

V gene TRBV12-3 or TRBV12-4 combines with J gene TRBJ2-2; no firm D call. V gave up 9 bases and J gave up 7 bases, with 12 bases separating them. This CDR3 has 12 amino acids. CDR3 in DNA: TGTGCCAGTTTCTTGGGGATCGGGGAGCTGTTTTTT. It yields the protein CASFLGIGELFF.

This chain connects TRBV29-1 to TRBJ1-1; D is ambiguous. The length of the CDR3 is 12 residues. Per the germline V gene, CDR1 is SQVTM and CDR2 is ANQGSEA. The V end lost 8 bases, the J end lost 0 bases, and 10 bases lay between the germline ends. In nucleotides, the CDR3 is TGCAGCCCTGCCCAGATGAACACTGAAGCTTTCTTT. This encodes CSPAQMNTEAFF.

In this sample, this clonotype turned up many times. The gene calls are TRBV5-6 and TRBJ2-3, with D possibly being TRBD2 (5 bases). Trimming stripped 4 bases from V and 5 bases from J, with 5 bases between. There are 11 residues in the CDR3. Germline assignment: CDR1 SGHDT and CDR2 YYEEEE. The CDR3 loop is CASSGRDTQYF. CDR3 bases: TGTGCCAGCAGCGGGAGAGATACGCAGTATTTT.

This clonotype has more than one count but fewer than ten. The V gene is TRBV20-1, the J gene TRBJ2-3, with 12 bases aligning to TRBD2. Germline CDR1 is DFQATT and CDR2 is SNEGSKA (reference sequence). With 7 bases clipped from V and 4 bases from J, the junction kept 6 bases outside the gene matches. This CDR3 contains 14 residues. The CDR3 DNA follows: TGCAGTGTAGGGACTAGCGGGCTCTCAGATACGCAGTATTTT. Translated, it gives CSVGTSGLSDTQYF.

This clonotype was detected ten times or more. The chain carries TRBV12-3 or TRBV12-4 and TRBJ2-1, with 7 bases that match TRBD2. This CDR3 is 15 amino acids long. Trimming cost V 6 bases and J 9 bases; bases outside gene matches: 14. The CDR3 coding sequence is TGTGCCAGCAGAACAAGGGAGGGCCGAATCGGTGAGCAGTTCTTC. This translates into CASRTREGRIGEQFF.

This clonotype has only a few counts. The chain has TRBV29-1 and TRBJ2-3; maybe TRBD2 (6 bases). The CDR3 sequence is 12 residues long. Germline-derived CDR1 and CDR2 are SQVTM and ANQGSEA. The CDR3 bases are TGCCTATGGCGGGAAGGCACAGATACGCAGTATTTT. Its translation is CLWREGTDTQYF.

This clonotype was seen more than once but under ten times. This chain joins TRBV10-3 and TRBJ2-5; D remains unclear. CDR1 is ENHRY and CDR2 is SYGVKD in the germline V gene. The CDR3 length is 13 residues. Trimming cost V 3 bases and J 1 base, with 6 bases left between them. The CDR3 DNA is TGTGCCATCAGTGATGAGTTCCAAGAGACCCAGTACTTC. Translating gives CAISDEFQETQYF.

This clonotype was counted ten times or more. The CDR3 spells CAIKAGPTYEQYF. Here the CDR3 DNA reads TGTGCCATCAAGGCGGGTCCAACCTACGAGCAGTACTTC. J is TRBJ2-7 and V is TRBV10-3, with TRBD2 as a possible D gene (5 bases). V lost 7 bases, J lost 2 bases, and 12 bases lay in between. From germline, CDR1 is ENHRY and CDR2 SYGVKD. This CDR3 has 13 amino acids.

The chain has TRBV27 and TRBJ2-7; 9 nucleotides match TRBD1. Germline values: CDR1 MNHEY, CDR2 SMNVEV (reference sequence). CDR3 length: 14 amino acids. V lost 8 bases and J lost 5; bases outside the gene matches: 10. As DNA, the CDR3 is TGTGCCAGCTCCCGGGACAGGGTAAACCACGAGCAGTACTTC. This encodes CASSRDRVNHEQYF.

This clonotype has ten or more counts. The J gene is TRBJ1-4, the V gene TRBV7-2; D not certain. Germline V gives CDR1 SGHTA, CDR2 FQGNSA. V gave up 6 bases and J gave up 3 bases, with 11 bases separating them. CDR3 length: 14 residues. The CDR3 here is CASRDSQSNEKLFF. CDR3 in DNA: TGTGCCAGCAGGGATAGCCAGTCTAATGAAAAACTGTTTTTT.

This chain joins TRBV12-3 or TRBV12-4 and TRBJ1-2, with D unresolved. The V end lost 3 bases, the J end lost 0 bases, and 11 bases lay between the germline ends. The CDR3 is 15 residues long. The CDR3, as DNA: TGTGCCAGCAGTTTTCTTCATAGGCCTAACTATGGCTACACCTTC. It is translated as CASSFLHRPNYGYTF.

The chain joins TRBV2 to TRBJ2-5; D remains unclear. Trimming pared 2 bases from V and 4 bases from J, leaving 11 bases between. CDR3 size: 14 residues. Germline loops: CDR1 SNHLY, CDR2 FYNNEI. The CDR3: CASSEILQGETQYF. CDR3 coding DNA: TGTGCCAGCAGTGAAATCCTGCAAGGAGAGACCCAGTACTTC.

This rearrangement joins TRBV20-1 to TRBJ1-1; D gene uncertain. The V end lost 3 bases, the J end lost 10 bases, and 12 bases lay between the germline ends. Germline loops: CDR1 DFQATT, CDR2 SNEGSKA (reference sequence). The CDR3 is 11 amino acids. DNA for the CDR3: TGCAGTGCTAGGTCTGGTCGCGGAGCTTTCTTT. Amino acid sequence: CSARSGRGAFF.

This clonotype was counted between two and nine times. This chain joins TRBV5-5 and TRBJ2-5; no clear D. Looked up from germline, CDR1 is SGHKS and CDR2 is YYEKEE (reference sequence). This CDR3 comprises 8 residues. V gave up 4 bases and J gave up 9 bases, with 1 base separating them. The CDR3 loop is CASSPQYF. CDR3 DNA: TGTGCCAGCAGCCCCCAGTACTTC.

This clonotype was seen a few times. CDR3 DNA: TGCGCCAGCAGCCAACCCGGGACAGGGCCCCTCACCTTC. It translates to CASSQPGTGPLTF. The J gene is TRBJ1-2, the V gene TRBV4-3; 9 positions match TRBD1. Trimming at V came to 2 bases and at J to 13 bases, leaving 8 bases not matched to a gene. The CDR3 runs 13 residues. Germline V CDR1 and CDR2: LGHNA, YSLEER.

The V call is TRBV21-1, the J call TRBJ2-1; the table assigns TRBD2, which was not confirmed against the DNA. TRBV21-1 is labeled a pseudogene. The CDR3 has 17 amino acids. This CDR3 is CASSKEASGSSYNEQFF. Written as DNA, the CDR3 is TGTGCCAGCAGCAAAGAGGCTAGCGGGAGCTCCTACAATGAGCAGTTCTTC.

This chain joins TRBV5-1 and TRBJ2-5, with D perhaps matching TRBD2 (5 bases). Trimming shortened V by 0 bases and J by 5 bases, and 17 bases separated the two germline ends. The CDR3 runs to 16 residues. Looked up from germline, CDR1 is SGHRS and CDR2 is YFSETQ. The CDR3 DNA reads TGCGCCAGCAGCTTGGAAATCGGGGTGAGGCGGGAGACCCAGTACTTC. This codes for CASSLEIGVRRETQYF.

The CDR3 bases are TGTGCCAGCTCCATCCGGACGAGGGACTACAATGAGCAGTTCTTC. It yields the protein CASSIRTRDYNEQFF. V gene TRBV18 combines with J gene TRBJ2-1; D might be TRBD2 (5 bases). The CDR3 contains 15 residues. Germline values: CDR1 KGHSH, CDR2 LQKENI. The V end lost 6 bases, the J end lost 3 bases, and 15 bases lay between the germline ends.

CDR3 sequence reads: CASSLYGGDYNEQFF. In nucleotides, the CDR3 is TGTGCCAGCAGCTTATACGGGGGGGATTACAATGAGCAGTTCTTC. This sequence joins TRBV7-2 and TRBJ2-1; 8 bases agree with TRBD2. After removal of 2 bases from V and 4 bases from J, the junction contained 4 bases not matched to a gene. Per germline, CDR1 SGHTA and CDR2 FQGNSA. The CDR3 contains 15 residues.

The sample holds a few counts of this clonotype. The genes are TRBV7-6 and TRBJ1-6; D is possibly TRBD1 (5 bases). With 1 base removed from V and 7 bases from J, the gap between germline ends came to 17 bases. CDR1 and CDR2 from the germline V gene are SGHVS and FNYEAQ. The CDR3 spans 17 residues. CDR3 amino acids: CASSLEEWGRTNSPLHF. The CDR3 region has the DNA TGTGCCAGCAGCTTAGAGGAGTGGGGCCGGACGAATTCACCCCTCCACTTT.

The V and J genes are TRBV20-1 and TRBJ1-1; D gene uncertain. Trimming removed 3 bases from V and 1 base from J, with 9 bases in between. Germline CDR1 is DFQATT and CDR2 is SNEGSKA (reference sequence). This CDR3 spans 13 amino acids. Written as DNA, the CDR3 is TGCAGTGCTAGGAGAAATCCGAACACTGAAGCTTTCTTT. Protein sequence: CSARRNPNTEAFF.